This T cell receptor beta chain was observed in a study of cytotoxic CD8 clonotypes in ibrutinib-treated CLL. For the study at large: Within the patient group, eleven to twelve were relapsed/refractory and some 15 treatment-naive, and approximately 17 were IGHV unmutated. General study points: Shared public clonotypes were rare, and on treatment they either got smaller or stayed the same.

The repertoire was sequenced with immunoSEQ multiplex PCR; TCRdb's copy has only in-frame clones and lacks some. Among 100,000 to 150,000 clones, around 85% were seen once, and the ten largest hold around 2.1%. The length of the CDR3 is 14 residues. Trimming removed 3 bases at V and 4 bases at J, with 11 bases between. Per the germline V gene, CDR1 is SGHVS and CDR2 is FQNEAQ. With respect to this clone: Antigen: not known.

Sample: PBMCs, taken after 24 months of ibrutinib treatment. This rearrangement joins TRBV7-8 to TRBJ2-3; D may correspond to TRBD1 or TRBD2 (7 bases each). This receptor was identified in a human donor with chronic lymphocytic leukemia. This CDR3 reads CASSLGGGSDTQYF. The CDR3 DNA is TGTGCCAGCAGCTTGGGAGGGGGCTCAGATACGCAGTATTTT.